This entry features one T cell receptor beta chain sequence. The antigen is undetermined. These data come from a study of identifying expanded T cells in peripheral blood. Study-wide findings and caveats: Over approximately two and four weeks, about 16 and 19 clones changed, versus roughly 1.1 between replicates. Clone count variance between approximately 2-week samples rose with total template count.

Trimming at V came to 6 bases and at J to 5 bases, leaving 8 bases not matched to a gene. CDR3 length: 15 residues. Germline CDR1 MDHEN, CDR2 SYDVKM. Healthy donors had no documented immune events, such as infections, while sampled. Measured with immunoSEQ multiplex PCR; TCRdb has only the in-frame clones, and not every one. The data show around 76,000 clones, with roughly 90% seen just once and 2.5% to 3.5% held by the top ten. Source material: blood. The receptor was derived from a person aged 18 to 75 in good health. The chain has TRBV28 and TRBJ2-7, with 12 bases lining up with TRBD2. CDR3 loop: CASSPRLAGADEQYF. The CDR3, as DNA: TGTGCCAGCAGCCCACGACTAGCGGGAGCCGACGAGCAGTACTTC. The variable domain in full, completed from reference TRBV28 and TRBJ2-7, reads DVKVTQSSRYLVKRTGEKVFLECVQDMDHENMFWYRQDPGLGLRLIYFSYDVKMKEKGDIPEGYSVSREKKERFSLILESASTNQTSMYLCASSPRLAGADEQYFGPGTRLTVT.